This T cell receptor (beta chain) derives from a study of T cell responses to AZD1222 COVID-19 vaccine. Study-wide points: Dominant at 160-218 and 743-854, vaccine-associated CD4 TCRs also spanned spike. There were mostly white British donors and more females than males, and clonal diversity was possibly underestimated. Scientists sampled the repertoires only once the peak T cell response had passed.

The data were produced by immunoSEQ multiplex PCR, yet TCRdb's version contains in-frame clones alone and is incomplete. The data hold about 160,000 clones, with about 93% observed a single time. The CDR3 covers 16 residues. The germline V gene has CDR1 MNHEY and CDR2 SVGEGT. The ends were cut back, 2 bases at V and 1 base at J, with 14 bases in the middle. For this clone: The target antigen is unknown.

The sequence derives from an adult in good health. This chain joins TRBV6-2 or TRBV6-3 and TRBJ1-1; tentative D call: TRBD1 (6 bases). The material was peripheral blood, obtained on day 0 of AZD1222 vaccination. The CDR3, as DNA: TGTGCCAGCAGTTACCTACACGGGGGGCCGAACACTGAAGCTTTCTTT. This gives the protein CASSYLHGGPNTEAFF.